This T cell receptor beta chain came from a study of T cell responses to AZD1222 COVID-19 vaccine. Clones were read by immunoSEQ multiplex PCR, and TCRdb kept only the in-frame ones, dropping some. The sample yields 180,000 or so clones, around 90% seen once. V was pared by 3 bases and J by 3 bases, with 10 bases between. This CDR3 has 14 amino acids. Per germline, CDR1 MGHDK and CDR2 SYGVNS. The sequences come from peripheral blood, collected 28 days after the second AZD1222 dose. The origin of this receptor is an adult who received the AZD1222 COVID-19 vaccine. The chain couples TRBV25-1 to TRBJ2-3; tentative D call: TRBD1 (5 bases). The CDR3 bases are TGTGCCAGCAGTGACCGAAGACAGACAGATACGCAGTATTTT. Its translation: CASSDRRQTDTQYF.